This TCR beta chain was obtained from a study of neurological immune-mediated disorders (dated by TCRdb to the late 2010s). About the study as a whole: Of the approximately 34 multiple sclerosis patients, 31 had relapsing-remitting MS and 3 had secondary progressive MS. Peripheral blood TCR-beta repertoires from HTLV-I-associated myelopathy (HAM/TSP) patients, multiple sclerosis patients and healthy controls were compared by UMI-based sequencing. The approximately 100 TCR-beta libraries included longitudinal samples, technical triplicates and paired sorted CD4+ and CD8+ T-cell subsets alongside PBMC samples. Of the approximately 66 subjects in the cohort, around 14 were HAM/TSP patients, roughly 34 were multiple sclerosis patients, and about 20 were healthy controls. Results the study describes overall, beyond this receptor: No identical CDR3 amino acid sequences were shared among expanded clones across subjects, suggesting private TCR-beta repertoires in all groups. TCR clonal expansion was greatest in HAM/TSP patients and smallest in MS patients, who ranked below even healthy controls. No clinical or MRI features were associated with the MS cluster, and the authors said that larger cohorts are needed. In a phylogenetic analysis, the repertoires of 18 out of 34 MS patients fell into a single cluster of related CDR3 sequences, pointing to a possible signature at the repertoire level.

Unsorted PBMC libraries were generated from 2 million PBMCs stored in RNAlater at -80 °C until RNA extraction. Multiple sclerosis patients were enrolled in a US clinical protocol under which disease progression was evaluated by magnetic resonance imaging. PBMCs were separated from peripheral blood using Ficoll-Hypaque density gradient centrifugation and then cryopreserved in liquid nitrogen. cDNA was synthesized by template-switch 5'RACE using a primer with a 10-nucleotide random unique molecular identifier that tagged each TCR transcript. Each sequencing run produced over 160 million TCR-beta sequences covering 15-18 subjects. Total RNA was extracted with the RNeasy kit. The KAPA Real-time Library Amplification kit was used to amplify TCR-beta VDJ regions with primers for the TCR constant region and the 5'RACE anchor. A first PCR added sample indexes and Illumina adaptors, and a second PCR then raised library yield. After Ampure bead purification, the TCR product of roughly 650 bp was size-selected on a 2% E-gel SizeSelection system. Library quality was checked on a Bioanalyzer, concentration was measured with Qubit, and libraries were quantified with the Kapa Library Quantification kit before pooling. Libraries were sequenced paired-end 2 x 150 bp on an Illumina HiSeq 2500. To increase sequence diversity, about 25-31% phiX was spiked into each library pool. The original methods were these. Quality-filtered reads were processed with the UMI-based MiGEC pipeline, and over 90% of raw TCR sequences were removed by the MiGEC pipeline during error correction. IMGT germline references were used for alignment of VDJ genes, and clonotypes were defined by a unique CDR3 amino acid sequence together with V-J genes. Clonal expansion, Shannon diversity, and CDR3 relatedness (CalcPairwiseDistances, ClusterSamples) were evaluated with VDJtools, and phylogenetic trees were built with CLCbio workbench. Clones with at least 8 unique UMIs were defined as expanded, with this threshold being based on coefficient-of-variation modelling across technical triplicates. Using fastp trimming at Q25 and MiXCR clonotype assembly, TCRdb reanalyzed the public sequencing data and kept in-frame beta chains. Entries that share a CDR3 protein sequence are merged under the most common genes and DNA. TCRdb's processing, not the authors', yielded these V and J calls. Within this sample are about 89,000 distinct CDR3 sequences, with just over 2.5% of them counted one time only. The top ten clones comprise over 0.95% of the sample.

This clonotype was recorded at least ten times. What antigen it recognizes has not been identified. No quality values exist for individual bases; no much larger clone is one base distant. V is trimmed back by 3 bases and J by 3 bases, and the junction contains 2 bases that no gene match accounts for. CDR1 SGHRS and CDR2 YFSETQ were looked up in the germline V gene. Including cysteine and phenylalanine, the CDR3 has 15 amino acids. Here the CDR3 DNA is all that survives: 45 bases in frame from base 1. Sequences were obtained from PBMCs. The rearranged segments are TRBV5-1 and TRBJ2-1; 11 middle bases align to TRBD2. This clonotype was obtained from a woman aged 25 to 39 with multiple sclerosis. In nucleotide form, the sequence is TGCGCCAGCAGCTACACTAGCGGGAGCTACAATGAGCAGTTCTTC. This yields the protein CASSYTSGSYNEQFF.